The present T cell receptor (beta chain) was sequenced within a study of CD8+ T cells in alopecia areata. Noted treatment: oral pan-JAK inhibitor, 5-10 mg twice daily. In alopecia areata patients, both lesional scalp punch biopsies and peripheral blood were collected. Note on this clone: Its antigen is undetermined.

The CDR3 consists of 12 residues. The V and J ends lost 2 bases and 7 bases respectively, with 6 bases between them. Germline V gives CDR1 MNHEY, CDR2 SMNVEV (reference sequence). Findings and caveats of the study: TCR sharing across patients was less clear than in mice, possibly HLA-related. Just one nonresponder means the tie between baseline CD8+ expansion and response stays uncertain.

Once RNA had been extracted, it was reverse transcribed into cDNA to act as the sequencing template. The data were produced by immunoSEQ multiplex PCR, yet TCRdb's version contains in-frame clones alone and is incomplete. This table holds more than 140,000 clones, about 86% found once. This sample comprised CD8+ T cells sorted from blood, obtained at week 4, from a patient treated with tofacitinib. The receptor comes from a human donor with alopecia areata. The chain couples TRBV27 to TRBJ2-1; no clear D gene. The CDR3 loop reads CASSLDGNEQFF. CDR3 nucleotide sequence: TGTGCCAGCAGTTTAGACGGGAATGAGCAGTTCTTC.